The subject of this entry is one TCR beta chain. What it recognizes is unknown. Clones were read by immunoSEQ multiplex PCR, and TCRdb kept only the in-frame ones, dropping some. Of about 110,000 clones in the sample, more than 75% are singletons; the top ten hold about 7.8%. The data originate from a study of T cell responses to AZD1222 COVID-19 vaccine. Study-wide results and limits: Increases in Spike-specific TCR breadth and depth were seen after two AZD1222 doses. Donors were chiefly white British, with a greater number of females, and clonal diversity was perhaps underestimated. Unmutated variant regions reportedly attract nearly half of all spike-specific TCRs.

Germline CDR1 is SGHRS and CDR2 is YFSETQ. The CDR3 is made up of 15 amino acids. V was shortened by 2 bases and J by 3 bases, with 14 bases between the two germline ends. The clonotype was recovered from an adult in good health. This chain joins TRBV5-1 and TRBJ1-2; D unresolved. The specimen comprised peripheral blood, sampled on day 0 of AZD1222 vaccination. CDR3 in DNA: TGCGCCAGCAGCTTTTCCCTTTTGCAGGACTATGGCTACACCTTC. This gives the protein CASSFSLLQDYGYTF.